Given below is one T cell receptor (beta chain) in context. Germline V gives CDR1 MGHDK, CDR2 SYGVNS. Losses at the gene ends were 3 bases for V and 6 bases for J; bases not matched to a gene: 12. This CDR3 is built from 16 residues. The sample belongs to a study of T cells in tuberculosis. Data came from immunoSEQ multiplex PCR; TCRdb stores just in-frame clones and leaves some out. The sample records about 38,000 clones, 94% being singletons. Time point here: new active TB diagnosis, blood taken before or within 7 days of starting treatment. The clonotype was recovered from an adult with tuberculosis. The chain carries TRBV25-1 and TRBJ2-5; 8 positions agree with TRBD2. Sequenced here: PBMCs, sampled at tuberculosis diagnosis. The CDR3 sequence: CASSDIRRGGAQTQYF. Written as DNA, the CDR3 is TGTGCCAGCAGTGATATAAGACGGGGGGGCGCTCAGACCCAGTACTTC.